This T cell receptor (beta chain) was captured by sequencing in a study of cytomegalovirus exposure and HLA in healthy donors listed by TCRdb under 2017. Describing the broader study: An earlier analysis of under 600 of the donors reported approximately 300 Gb of sequence data and approximately 110 million unique TCR beta sequences from approximately 180 million T cells. An early release that covered around 590 HLA-typed donors contained about 300 gigabases of sequencing data and 85 million to 100 million unique TCR sequences. The genetic ancestry cluster associated with self-reported Caucasian donors included 81% of the 300 to 450 genotyped donors. The study was designed to test whether signatures of past pathogen exposure could be identified by cataloging public T cell receptors. Using immunosequencing, the study profiled T cell repertoires from 500 to 800 subjects and related those repertoires to cytomegalovirus serostatus. In addition to the first cohort of around 670 subjects, a separate validation cohort of over 90 different subjects was used. To predict cytomegalovirus infection status, the study brought together high-throughput TCR immunosequencing, statistical association of individual TCRs with disease status, and machine learning. A later analysis re-examined previously published TCR beta repertoires from about 670 donors and added high-resolution HLA genotyping to investigate patterns of TCR occurrence. In the later analysis, no new phenotypic data were used to find candidate immune exposures; instead, reliance was placed on TCR beta sequences and their occurrence across donors. In an earlier analysis of over 550 of the donors, high-throughput TCR beta sequencing was used to judge whether each TCR beta V gene segment behaved as functional or pseudogenic. Alongside the repertoire data, information on donor age, sex, ethnicity and CMV serostatus was compiled. In a later genetic analysis, genome-wide SNP genotypes for about 65% of the roughly 670 donors were used, and that subset was treated as a discovery cohort. Every discovery cohort repertoire had been produced on one sequencing platform. HLA typing covered class I and class II loci at four-digit resolution. The number of typed donors differed by locus: roughly 629-640 for A, B, C, DRB1 and DQB1; approximately 530 for DQA1; 606 for DPA1; and some 470 for DPB1. Roughly five DR-DQ haplotypes were handled as single units for association and clustering because linkage in the cohort was strong. Among 300 to 500 genotyped donors of the cohort, an average of roughly 230,000 unique TCR beta nucleotide sequences was sequenced per donor, of which approximately 19% were non-productive.

Overall study outcomes, separate from this receptor: According to a later analysis, most CMV-associated TCR beta chains appeared to be HLA-restricted, and the HLA associations seemed to be driven largely by CMV exposure. In vitro tests confirmed that a few of the cytomegalovirus-associated TCR beta chains recognize cytomegalovirus antigens. A cluster of highly shared sequence variants was judged likely to represent a technical artifact of the sequencing pipeline. In a later genetic analysis, a missense DCLRE1C variant was associated with V-gene and J-gene trimming of TCR beta chains, and the association was replicated in an independent cohort. Most TCR sequences were observed very rarely across donors, whereas some public TCRs were present in many individuals. The 87-base-pair reads could not distinguish some IMGT-functional V segments, including TRBV6-2 and TRBV6-3, so those segments were excluded. The study listed 150 to 200 TCR beta chains as associated with cytomegalovirus. Compared with the approximately 700-donor mean, donors in an Asian-associated ancestry cluster had fewer N-insertions in productive TCRs, according to a later genetic analysis. This cohort had only TCR beta chains sequenced, and the lack of alpha or paired-chain data limited which features could be detected. Because HLA typing was missing for some donors at each locus, association tests included only the typed subset. Several of the top co-occurrence clusters appeared to be linked to parvovirus B19, influenza, CMV and Epstein-Barr virus, according to a later analysis. Sequencing depth was assumed to be roughly uniform across donors in the presence/absence analyses, though that assumption may not hold. Cytomegalovirus status was reported to be diagnosed by the classifier with high specificity and sensitivity in both the original and validation cohorts. The only immune exposure information available for the cohort was CMV serostatus. In a later analysis, TCR association rates were found to vary across HLA loci, with the most associated TCRs seen for DRB1 alleles and the fewest for HLA-C alleles. A later analysis associated some 17,000 TCR beta sequences with specific HLA alleles at a false discovery rate of 0.05. A further reported finding was that TCR beta sequences accurately predicted the HLA-A and HLA-B alleles for most subjects in the first cohort. When HLA alleles, especially DR and DQ, strongly co-occurred, attributing TCR associations to individual alleles was difficult. Because counts were too low, about 17 rarely observed V segments, including chromosome 9 orphons, were excluded from the earlier analysis of several hundred of the donors. Linkage disequilibrium might explain the correlated functional status among segregating V segments, but an unknown experimental factor could not be ruled out. A later analysis found that HLA-associated TCR beta chains were more clonally expanded and had lower generation probabilities than equally common non-associated chains. Broadly in line with IMGT annotations, most TCR beta V segments showed up in productive rearrangements about 87% or about 30% of the time in an earlier analysis of 587 of the donors. According to the authors, the approach could potentially be generalized to other disease states and immunological phenotypes.

Taken from the germline V gene, the CDR1 and CDR2 loops are MNHNS and SASEGT. The cysteine opens and the phenylalanine closes a CDR3 of 19 amino acids. Left in the record is the CDR3 DNA by itself, 57 bases read in frame from the first base. The V end gives up 0 bases and the J end 3 bases, leaving 13 bases in the junction not matched to a gene. A word on this clone: The specificity of this receptor is unknown. Base qualities were left out, and no much larger clone turns up one base away.

The cohort consisted of approximately 690 healthy bone marrow donors. At the time of sampling, every cohort member was nominally healthy, though immune exposures that went unrecorded were likely present. The donor was CMV seronegative and belonged to the group of approximately 320 seronegative cohort members. A peripheral blood sample was provided by each donor, and peripheral blood mononuclear cells were used for TCR beta sequencing. Genomic DNA extraction from the blood cell samples was performed with the Qiagen DNeasy Blood Extraction Kit. Libraries were prepared through the immunoSEQ multiplex PCR assay. For the multiplex PCR, a mixture combining 60 forward primers for TCR Vbeta segments and 13 reverse primers for TCR Jbeta segments was used. The CDR3 region of rearranged TCR beta genes was amplified from genomic DNA by a multiplex PCR assay. The Illumina HiSeq System was used to sequence the amplified TCR beta libraries as 87-base-pair reads. Regarding the original processing steps: Across the roughly 670 repertoires, a later analysis counted 78 million or so unique TCR beta chains, 8.5 million to 12 million of which were shared by at least two donors. Raw reads were error-corrected and collapsed into unique sequences with a nearest-neighbor algorithm that merged closely related sequences to remove PCR and sequencing errors. V, D and J gene segments were assigned by aligning CDR3 sequences to IMGT reference sequences. For a sequence to be retained, at least a six-nucleotide match to both a V gene segment and a J gene segment was required. Rearrangements were classified as productive when the CDR3 lacked stop codons and remained in frame with V and J, and all other rearrangements were classified as non-productive. CDR3 was defined according to IMGT convention as the region running from the second conserved V-encoded cysteine to the conserved J-encoded phenylalanine. Sequences without an unambiguous match to a single V gene segment were excluded from the earlier analysis of 500 to 700 of the donors. An earlier analysis of just under 600 of the donors called V segments functional above 56.7% productive rearrangements and segregating when the between-donor standard deviation exceeded 5%. To diagnose cytomegalovirus status from the catalog of TCR beta chain sequences, a statistical classification framework was built. A later analysis assigned V and J genes by comparing TCR nucleotide sequences with IMGT/GENE-DB human TR gene sequences. The TCRdist pipeline was used in a later analysis to assign CDR3 sequences and most-parsimonious VDJ recombination scenarios. A later analysis defined each TCR beta chain by its CDR3 amino acid sequence plus V-gene family, and excluded reads lacking a unique V-gene family. In a later analysis, 450 to 600 highly shared, low-generation-probability nucleotide sequences were removed to address suspected cross-contamination and a sequencing artifact. In a later analysis, a clonal expansion index for each public chain was calculated from normalized within-repertoire ranks of inferred template counts. In a later analysis, generation probabilities were computed with a VDJ recombination model fitted to out-of-frame rearrangements, and the resulting probabilities were checked against IGoR. Hypergeometric tests were used in a later analysis to score TCR-TCR, TCR-HLA and TCR-CMV co-occurrence, with a repertoire-size bias correction applied to the TCR pairs. In a later analysis, false discovery rates were estimated by permuting HLA or CMV assignments 20 times. In a later analysis, co-occurring TCRs were grouped using DBSCAN, with TCRdist sequence similarity added in when clustering inside HLA-allele-positive subsets. Co-occurrence clustering excluded repertoires with fewer than 30,000 or more than 120,000 public chains, plus five with anomalous nucleotide sharing. Held by TCRdb, this immuneACCESS table contains in-frame sequences only and omits some clones. Under half of the omission traces to an unresolved V gene where checked; the cause of the rest is unknown. Clone size and the V and J calls come from that table; the DNA yielded D and trimming. The sample table records some 160,000 clones; 65% to 80% of these occur just once. Clones ranked in the top ten supply about 1.5% of the sample.

The chain employs TRBV6-1 and TRBJ2-1; 8 of the junction bases match TRBD2. The sequence was collected from a woman aged 30 to 39 in good health and CMV-seronegative. The sequenced material came from PBMCs. The nucleotide sequence is given as TGTGCCAGCAGTGAAGCGAGCGGGGGCTCCAGACAGCTCTACAATGAGCAGTTCTTC. It is translated as CASSEASGGSRQLYNEQFF.